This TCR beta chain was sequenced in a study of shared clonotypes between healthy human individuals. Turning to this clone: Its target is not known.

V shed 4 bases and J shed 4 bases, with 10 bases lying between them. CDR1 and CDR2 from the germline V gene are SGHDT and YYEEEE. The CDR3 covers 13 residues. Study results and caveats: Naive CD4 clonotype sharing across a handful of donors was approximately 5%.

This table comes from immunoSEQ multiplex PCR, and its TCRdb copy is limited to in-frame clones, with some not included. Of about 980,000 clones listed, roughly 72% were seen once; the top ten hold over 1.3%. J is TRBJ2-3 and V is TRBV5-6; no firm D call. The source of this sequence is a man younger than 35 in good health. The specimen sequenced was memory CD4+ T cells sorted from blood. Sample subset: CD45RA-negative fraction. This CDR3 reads CASSPPTADTQYF. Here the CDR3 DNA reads TGTGCCAGCAGCCCGCCGACGGCAGATACGCAGTATTTT.